The 23 T cell receptor beta chains reported below all come from one sample, sequenced in a study of CD8 T cells in Susac syndrome. Random-hexamer reverse transcription was applied to about 0.45 to 1 ug RNA. TCRdb passed the immunoSEQ multiplex PCR reads through MiXCR, listing each CDR3 protein once. The sample lists about 140,000 distinct CDR3 sequences, around 94% occurring once. The sequenced sample was CD4+ T cells from PBMCs. The receptors were sampled from a human donor in good health.

The V gene is TRBV20-1, the J gene TRBJ2-1; possibly TRBD2 for D (6 bases). The germline V gene has CDR1 DFQATT and CDR2 SNEGSKA (reference sequence). The germline V and J ends were trimmed by 1 base and 0 bases, with 25 bases remaining between them. There are 20 residues in the CDR3. In nucleotides, the CDR3 is TGCAGTGCTAGAGTGGCATCGGGTCAACTCGCGGGGAGCTCCTACAATGAGCAGTTCTTC. Its translation: CSARVASGQLAGSSYNEQFF.

Here the CDR3 DNA reads TGTGCCAGCGCCCCGGAGTATCAGCCCCAGCATTTT. Protein: CASAPEYQPQHF. The chain combines TRBV2 with TRBJ1-5; D gene ambiguous. The V gene lost 8 bases and the J gene lost 5 bases, with 10 bases spanning the gap. Germline V gives CDR1 SNHLY, CDR2 FYNNEI. The CDR3 extends over 12 amino acids.

Turning to this clonotype: A read error may account for a junction end that differs from germline. The genes are TRBV2 and TRBJ2-2; D is perhaps TRBD2 (5 bases). Germline loops: CDR1 SNHLY, CDR2 FYNNEI. CDR3 length: 14 amino acids. In DNA form, the CDR3 reads TGTGCCAGCAGTCCTAATCATATCACCGGGGAGCTTTTTTTT. Translated, it gives CASSPNHITGELFF. The full variable domain, rest sourced from reference TRBV2 and TRBJ2-2, is EPEVTQTPSHQVTQMGQEVILRCVPISNHLYFYWYRQILGQKVEFLVSFYNNEISEKSEIFDDQFSVERPDGSNFTLKIRSTKLEDSAMYFCASSPNHITGELFFGEGSRLTVL.

J is TRBJ1-1 and V is TRBV20-1; TRBD1 is a possible D gene (6 bases). Per the germline V gene, CDR1 is DFQATT and CDR2 is SNEGSKA (reference sequence). The CDR3 has 13 amino acids. The V and J ends lost 3 bases and 4 bases respectively, with 12 bases between them. CDR3 sequence (DNA): TGCAGTGCTAGTTGGGGGGCGGTCACTGAAGCTTTCTTT. As protein: CSASWGAVTEAFF.

The gene calls are TRBV5-1 and TRBJ2-5; TRBD1 agrees at 8 bases. Germline V gene data show CDR1 as SGHRS and CDR2 as YFSETQ. CDR3 size: 16 residues. After removal of 0 bases from V and 2 bases from J, the junction contained 6 bases not matched to a gene. The CDR3 DNA follows: TGCGCCAGCAGCTTGGGACAGGGGTCCCTTCAAGAGACCCAGTACTTC. Protein: CASSLGQGSLQETQYF. The entire variable domain, with the rest obtained from reference TRBV5-1 and TRBJ2-5, is as follows: KAGVTQTPRYLIKTRGQQVTLSCSPISGHRSVSWYQQTPGQGLQFLFEYFSETQRNKGNFPGRFSGRQFSNSRSEMNVSTLELGDSALYLCASSLGQGSLQETQYFGPGTRLLVL.

The chain combines TRBV20-1 with TRBJ1-5; perhaps TRBD1 as D (5 bases). V was shortened by 5 bases and J by 2 bases, with 13 bases between the two germline ends. CDR3 length equals 14 residues. Germline V CDR1 and CDR2: DFQATT, SNEGSKA (reference sequence). The CDR3 DNA follows: TGCAGTGCTGCTGACAGCAGGGGCAATCAGCCCCAGCATTTT. It specifies CSAADSRGNQPQHF.

The CDR3 sequence is CSAPGPVYNEQFF. Written as DNA, the CDR3 is TGCAGTGCACCGGGACCCGTCTACAATGAGCAGTTCTTC. V is TRBV20-1 and J is TRBJ2-1; D is perhaps TRBD1 or TRBD2 (5 bases each). This CDR3 has 13 amino acids. Trimming left V 6 bases short and J 3 bases short, with 12 bases between. Germline CDR1 and CDR2: DFQATT and SNEGSKA (reference sequence).

The V gene is TRBV28, the J gene TRBJ1-6; tentative D call: TRBD1 (5 bases). The V gene's germline CDR1 is MDHEN and CDR2 SYDVKM. CDR3 length: 15 amino acids. V lost 6 bases, J lost 3 bases, and 12 bases lay in between. CDR3 nucleotides: TGTGCCAGCAGCCACGTGACAGACTATAATTCACCCCTCCACTTT. Its protein is CASSHVTDYNSPLHF.

This chain joins TRBV28 and TRBJ2-5; D perhaps matches TRBD1 (6 bases). Germline CDR1 and CDR2: MDHEN and SYDVKM. Trimming removed 5 bases at V and 0 bases at J, with 16 bases between. This CDR3 contains 16 residues. CDR3 loop: CASSNRDGHYQETQYF. The CDR3 coding sequence is TGTGCCAGCAGTAACAGGGACGGACACTACCAAGAGACCCAGTACTTC.

This chain connects TRBV5-1 to TRBJ1-2; 7 nucleotides align to TRBD1. The trim removed 2 bases at V and 0 bases at J, leaving 4 bases unmatched. CDR1 is SGHRS, CDR2 YFSETQ, per germline. The CDR3 runs to 15 residues. The CDR3 DNA reads TGCGCCAGCAGCTTTGGGACAGTAACTAACTATGGCTACACCTTC. It yields the protein CASSFGTVTNYGYTF.

The chain couples TRBV7-2 to TRBJ1-6; D remains ambiguous. Trimming removed 1 base at V and 9 bases at J, with 7 bases between. Per germline, CDR1 SGHTA and CDR2 FQGNSA. This CDR3 region has 13 residues. CDR3 nucleotides: TGTGCCAGCAGCTTAGAACGCGGTTCACCCCTCCACTTT. Its translation: CASSLERGSPLHF.

The chain couples TRBV28 to TRBJ2-1; the match to TRBD2 covers 8 bases. CDR1 and CDR2 from the germline V gene are MDHEN and SYDVKM. Trimming took 6 bases from V and 10 from J; bases not matched to a gene: 11. The CDR3 is 14 amino acids. The DNA for the CDR3 is TGTGCCAGCAGCCTTAGCGGGGCCTGGAGAGAGCAGTTCTTC. It translates to CASSLSGAWREQFF. Full variable domain (remainder filled in from reference TRBV28 and TRBJ2-1): DVKVTQSSRYLVKRTGEKVFLECVQDMDHENMFWYRQDPGLGLRLIYFSYDVKMKEKGDIPEGYSVSREKKERFSLILESASTNQTSMYLCASSLSGAWREQFFGPGTRLTVL.

The genes are TRBV19 and TRBJ2-3; D not resolved. Trimming took off 7 bases at V and 4 bases at J, with 15 bases between the two ends. CDR3 length: 14 residues. Germline CDR1 is LNHDA and CDR2 is SQIVND (reference sequence). This CDR3 reads CASKELGFPDTQYF. The CDR3 nucleotides read TGTGCCAGTAAGGAGTTGGGTTTCCCAGATACGCAGTATTTT.

J is TRBJ1-1 and V is TRBV12-3 or TRBV12-4, with 7 bases aligning to TRBD1. Germline trimming cut 4 bases from V and 0 bases from J; bases unmatched to any gene: 2. CDR3 length: 14 amino acids. CDR3 bases: TGTGCCAGCAGTTCAGGGACAGTGAACACTGAAGCTTTCTTT. It is translated as CASSSGTVNTEAFF.

This sequence joins TRBV11-2 and TRBJ1-5; 11 nucleotides match TRBD1. CDR1 is SGHAT, CDR2 FQNNGV, per germline. There are 14 residues in the CDR3. V was clipped by 5 bases and J by 4 bases; unmatched bases: 1. For the CDR3, the DNA is TGTGCCAGCAGCGGACAGGGGGCAAATCAGCCCCAGCATTTT. This encodes CASSGQGANQPQHF.

The V gene is TRBV2, the J gene TRBJ1-3; D unresolved. The CDR3 has 11 residues. Per germline, CDR1 SNHLY and CDR2 FYNNEI. Trimming removed 3 bases at V and 9 bases at J, with 6 bases between. CDR3 sequence (DNA): TGTGCCAGCAGTGATTTTGTCACCATATATTTT. Translation gives CASSDFVTIYF. Full variable domain (missing parts from reference TRBV2 and TRBJ1-3): EPEVTQTPSHQVTQMGQEVILRCVPISNHLYFYWYRQILGQKVEFLVSFYNNEISEKSEIFDDQFSVERPDGSNFTLKIRSTKLEDSAMYFCASSDFVTIYFGEGSWLTVV.

The chain carries TRBV10-3 and TRBJ2-6; D may be TRBD1 (5 bases). The CDR3 length is 11 residues. Trimming left V 10 bases short and J 4 bases short, with 5 bases between. CDR1 ENHRY and CDR2 SYGVKD come from the germline V gene. The DNA for the CDR3 is TGTGCCACAGGGGGGGCCAACGTCCTGACTTTC. Translation: CATGGANVLTF.

This chain links TRBV7-2 with TRBJ2-5, with D possibly being TRBD1 (6 bases). From germline, CDR1 is SGHTA and CDR2 FQGNSA. This CDR3 contains 15 residues. V was clipped by 5 bases and J by 1 base, with 14 bases between them. CDR3 bases: TGTGCCAGCAGCCCTCTGGGGGCGAGCCAAGAGACCCAGTACTTC. This gives the protein CASSPLGASQETQYF.

The rearrangement uses TRBV7-9 and TRBJ2-7; TRBD2 agrees at 7 bases. CDR1 SEHNR and CDR2 FQNEAQ come from the germline V gene (reference sequence). There are 15 residues in the CDR3. The ends lost 5 bases at V and 2 bases at J; junction bases unmatched: 9. The CDR3 DNA reads as TGTGCCAGCAGCCCCCGACTAGCCGCAGCCTACGAGCAGTACTTC. Protein product: CASSPRLAAAYEQYF. Filled out from reference TRBV7-9 and TRBJ2-7, the complete variable domain reads DTGVSQNPRHKITKRGQNVTFRCDPISEHNRLYWYRQTLGQGPEFLTYFQNEAQLEKSRLLSDRFSAERPKGSFSTLEIQRTEQGDSAMYLCASSPRLAAAYEQYFGPGTRLTVT.

The rearrangement joins TRBV2 to TRBJ2-7; 7 bases map to TRBD1. The CDR3 is 15 amino acids. The J segment lost 5 bases and the V segment lost 4 bases, leaving 11 bases of the junction unmatched. The germline CDR1 and CDR2 sequences are SNHLY and FYNNEI. CDR3 DNA sequence: TGTGCCAGCAGTGGGGGGTCAGACAGGGCCAACGAGCAGTACTTC. Translation: CASSGGSDRANEQYF.

The CDR3 DNA is TGCAGCGCCAACAGGGCGAACACTGAAGCTTTCTTT. Its translation: CSANRANTEAFF. This sequence joins TRBV29-1 and TRBJ1-1, with D perhaps TRBD1 (6 bases). The CDR3 runs 12 residues. The V end was cut by 7 bases, the J end by 1 base, with 10 bases between. Germline V lookup: CDR1 SQVTM, CDR2 ANQGSEA.

This chain joins TRBV28 and TRBJ1-2, with D uncertain. Trimming removed 5 bases from V and 8 bases from J, with 12 bases in between. This CDR3 has 12 amino acids. Germline V gene lookup returns CDR1 MDHEN and CDR2 SYDVKM. The CDR3 region has the DNA TGTGCCAGCAGTCCCCAGGTCCTCGGCTACACCTTC. Encoded protein: CASSPQVLGYTF.

The rearrangement links TRBV30 to TRBJ2-1; D is ambiguous. This CDR3 has 12 amino acids. CDR1 is GTSNPN and CDR2 is SVGIG in the germline V gene (reference sequence). Trimming stripped 0 bases from V and 9 bases from J, with 9 bases between. The CDR3 region is CAWSVWGSEQFF. In DNA, the CDR3 is TGTGCCTGGAGTGTATGGGGAAGTGAGCAGTTCTTC.